The present TCR beta chain was sequenced within a study of somatic reversion in DOCK8 deficiency (dated by TCRdb to the early 2020s). With respect to the entire study: The study compared the T cell receptor beta repertoires of three groups: DOCK8-deficient patients, DOCK8-revertant patients and healthy volunteers. The ways in which somatic reversion of pathogenic DOCK8 variants alters lymphocyte differentiation and function in DOCK8 deficiency were investigated. DOCK8-deficient patients in the study had been reported previously.

Study-level results and caveats: Whether whole blood or PBMCs served as the source material for each individual sample was not specified in the methods.

Healthy control blood came from volunteer donors supplied by blood services in Australia and France. Genomic DNA for TCR repertoire analysis was extracted from either whole blood samples or PBMCs. This clonotype is categorized as large (0.1 to 1%). The specificity of this receptor is unknown. No per-base quality is available; no much larger clone lies one base away. V gives up 9 bases and J gives up 1 base, and the segment between their germline ends measures 9 bases. Looking up the germline V gene (reference sequence) yields CDR1 LNHDA and CDR2 SQIVND. The CDR3 starts with the cysteine, ends with the phenylalanine, and has 12 residues. Kept here is only the CDR3 DNA, which spans 36 bases and is read in frame from base 1. The method behind the library was multiplex PCR. Using EuroClonality-NGS primers, the TRB libraries were generated through a one-step amplicon PCR run on approximately 100 ng genomic DNA. TRB amplicons were sequenced on Illumina MiSeq instruments with 2 x 250 bp version 2 chemistry. The study's own analysis went as follows. IMGT/HighV-QUEST was used for primary TRB sequence analysis and V(D)J annotation. Repertoire diversity and composition were evaluated with VDJtools after removing nonfunctional clones and downsampling for comparisons between samples. The raw public data were reprocessed by TCRdb itself: fastp quality trimming at Q25, MiXCR clonotype calling, in-frame beta chains only. Rows merge per CDR3 protein into single entries with the most common DNA and genes. The V and J calls, along with clone size, are taken from TCRdb and not from the paper's own processing. The sample has roughly 4,100 distinct CDR3 sequences on record, about 25% of them singletons. 9.1% of the sample is held by the ten biggest clonotypes.

This receptor was identified in a human donor in good health. Material: peripheral blood. The rearrangement combines TRBV19 with TRBJ1-1; the D gene cannot be named for sure. The sequence in DNA is TGTGCCAGCACCGAGAGGAACACTGAAGCTTTCTTT. Its translation reads: CASTERNTEAFF.